Listed here are 18 T cell receptor beta chains from one sample, sequenced in a study of metastatic and nonmetastatic thyroid tumors. No patient had received any treatment before thyroid surgery. TCRdb re-called the PCR reads through MiXCR. The data contain tens of thousands of clones, roughly 18% of them singletons. The sample taken for sequencing was blood. Receptors were obtained from a female donor with papillary thyroid cancer or a benign thyroid nodule (not recorded which). Some clones in this sample may be carry-over from other donors' samples.

This clone was seen at least ten times. The genes are TRBV20-1 and TRBJ2-3, with TRBD2 as a possible D gene (7 bases). Germline V gives CDR1 DFQATT, CDR2 SNEGSKA (reference sequence). Trimming removed 3 bases at V and 3 bases at J, with 22 bases between. The CDR3 length is 17 residues. CDR3 sequence: CSASTASGAGVTDTQYF. CDR3 DNA sequence: TGCAGTGCTAGCACGGCTTCGGGGGCGGGAGTGACAGATACGCAGTATTTT.

This clone was observed at least ten times. The chain carries TRBV11-2 and TRBJ2-1, with D perhaps assigned TRBD1 or TRBD2 (5 bases each). This CDR3 is built from 17 residues. Germline CDR1 reads SGHAT; CDR2 reads FQNNGV. V was shortened by 5 bases and J by 0 bases, with 17 bases between the two germline ends. The CDR3 sequence is CASSRRRGDSSYNEQFF. The CDR3, as DNA: TGTGCCAGCAGCCGCAGACGGGGCGATAGCTCCTACAATGAGCAGTTCTTC.

This clone was seen a few times. The chain employs TRBV6-1 and TRBJ2-3; D gene ambiguous. From germline, CDR1 is MNHNS and CDR2 SASEGT. Trimming removed 7 bases at V and 4 bases at J, with 21 bases between. The CDR3 has 16 residues. The CDR3 coding sequence is TGTGCCAGCAAGGTCCGAGGAAACCGAGAGGCAGATACGCAGTATTTT. Translating gives CASKVRGNREADTQYF.

This clone was seen many times. The V call is TRBV28, the J call TRBJ2-7, with D uncertain. Germline V lookup: CDR1 MDHEN, CDR2 SYDVKM. Trimming left V 5 bases short and J 3 bases short, with 17 bases between. The CDR3 is 15 amino acids. This CDR3 is CASSLTGALNYEQYF. The CDR3 DNA reads TGTGCCAGCAGTCTGACGGGCGCACTCAACTACGAGCAGTACTTC. Supplemented by reference TRBV28 and TRBJ2-7, the full variable domain reads DVKVTQSSRYLVKRTGEKVFLECVQDMDHENMFWYRQDPGLGLRLIYFSYDVKMKEKGDIPEGYSVSREKKERFSLILESASTNQTSMYLCASSLTGALNYEQYFGPGTRLTVT.

At least ten counts were recorded for this clone. The chain carries TRBV5-1 and TRBJ2-7; D is uncertain. The ends were cut back, 0 bases at V and 4 bases at J, with 5 bases in the middle. The germline V gene encodes CDR1 SGHRS and CDR2 YFSETQ. This CDR3 has 12 amino acids. In DNA, the CDR3 is TGCGCCAGCAGCTTGGGAGGTTACGAGCAGTACTTC. Its protein is CASSLGGYEQYF.

In this sample, this clone turned up many times. The chain recombines TRBV7-9 with TRBJ2-2; D not resolved. This CDR3 spans 19 amino acids. Trimming removed 4 bases from V and 9 bases from J, with 30 bases in between. Germline CDR1 is SEHNR and CDR2 is FQNEAQ (reference sequence). The CDR3 loop reads CASSSLAATASVRARELFF. CDR3 DNA: TGTGCCAGCAGCTCATTAGCCGCCACCGCATCTGTAAGGGCTCGGGAGCTGTTTTTT.

At least ten counts were recorded for this clone. The chain has TRBV9 and TRBJ2-2; D may match TRBD1 or TRBD2 (6 bases each). The CDR3 has 16 residues. Trimming pared 5 bases from V and 1 base from J, leaving 15 bases between. Germline V gene sequence: CDR1 SGDLS, CDR2 YYNGEE. CDR3 in amino acids: CASSATGGMNTGELFF. CDR3 in DNA: TGTGCCAGCAGTGCCACCGGGGGCATGAACACCGGGGAGCTGTTTTTT.

The table lists this clone with many counts. The chain employs TRBV11-2 and TRBJ1-2; D gene uncertain. V shed 6 bases and J shed 6 bases, with 11 bases lying between them. The CDR3 runs to 12 residues. From germline, CDR1 is SGHAT and CDR2 FQNNGV. The CDR3 DNA reads as TGTGCCAGCAGGCACCTATGGGATGGCTACACCTTC. Protein: CASRHLWDGYTF.

This clone was seen at least ten times. The chain combines TRBV20-1 with TRBJ2-7; the D is unclear. Germline V CDR1 and CDR2: DFQATT, SNEGSKA (reference sequence). The V gene lost 0 bases and the J gene lost 7 bases, with 10 bases spanning the gap. The CDR3 runs 12 residues. The CDR3 bases are TGCAGTGCTAGAGATACGGAGAGAGAGCAGTACTTC. Protein: CSARDTEREQYF.

This clone was detected many times. V is TRBV20-1 and J is TRBJ2-7; 7 nucleotides match TRBD2. The ends lost 1 base at V and 2 bases at J; junction bases unmatched: 5. CDR3 length: 14 amino acids. Germline loops: CDR1 DFQATT, CDR2 SNEGSKA (reference sequence). The CDR3 coding sequence is TGCAGTGCTAGAGGGCGGGAGAACCCCTACGAGCAGTACTTC. Its translation is CSARGRENPYEQYF.

This clone was picked up many times. The chain employs TRBV6-5 and TRBJ2-1; 15 bases are shared with TRBD2. The trim removed 5 bases at V and 8 bases at J, leaving 10 bases unmatched. This CDR3 is 17 amino acids long. CDR1 is MNHEY, CDR2 SVGAGI, per germline. CDR3 bases: TGTGCCAGCAGTACCCTTTGGACTAGCGGGGGGGCCGATGAGCAGTTCTTC. The encoded protein is CASSTLWTSGGADEQFF.

This clone was detected ten times or more. The rearrangement links TRBV6-1 to TRBJ1-2; 8 bases fit TRBD1. Per the germline V gene, CDR1 is MNHNS and CDR2 is SASEGT. The V segment lost 6 bases and the J segment 6 bases; nucleotides outside the gene matches: 6. CDR3 length equals 13 residues. For the CDR3, the DNA is TGTGCCAGCAGAGACAGGGGTGAGAATGGCTACACCTTC. Its translation is CASRDRGENGYTF.

In its sample, this clone was seen many times. The chain is built from TRBV7-3 and TRBJ1-1; 7 positions match TRBD1. The CDR3 covers 13 residues. The V and J ends lost 6 bases and 4 bases, in that order; junction bases with no gene match: 5. Germline loops: CDR1 SGHTA, CDR2 FQGTGA. In DNA, the CDR3 is TGTGCCAGCAGAATGACAGGGTTCACTGAAGCTTTCTTT. It translates to CASRMTGFTEAFF. Complete variable domain (other parts from reference TRBV7-3 and TRBJ1-1): GAGVSQTPSNKVTEKGKYVELRCDPISGHTALYWYRQSLGQGPEFLIYFQGTGAADDSGLPNDRFFAVRPEGSVSTLKIQRTERGDSAVYLCASRMTGFTEAFFGQGTRLTVV.

The chain is built from TRBV30 and TRBJ2-7; 10 positions match TRBD2. The germline V gene has CDR1 GTSNPN and CDR2 SVGIG (reference sequence). V lost 5 bases and J lost 9; bases outside the gene matches: 13. The CDR3 loop spans 14 amino acids. The chain's CDR3 is CAWAQLAGARGQYF. In DNA, the CDR3 is TGTGCCTGGGCACAGCTAGCGGGAGCTCGGGGGCAGTACTTC.

This clone was observed a few times. A read error may explain this, as a much larger clone is one base away. Here the CDR3 reads CASMLAELAKNIQYF. The CDR3 nucleotides are TGTGCCAGCATGCTAGCGGAGCTAGCCAAAAACATTCAGTACTTC. The rearrangement uses TRBV2 and TRBJ2-4; 7 bases match TRBD2. Germline CDR1 SNHLY, CDR2 FYNNEI. The CDR3 runs to 15 residues. Germline trimming cut 7 bases from V and 0 bases from J; bases unmatched to any gene: 6.

J is TRBJ1-5 and V is TRBV6-1; D remains ambiguous. This CDR3 region has 11 residues. V was trimmed by 8 bases and J by 5 bases, leaving 7 bases between them. Looked up from germline, CDR1 is MNHNS and CDR2 is SASEGT. Written as DNA, the CDR3 is TGTGCCAGCGGGGTCCATCAGCCCCAGCATTTT. Its translation is CASGVHQPQHF.

Remarks on this clone: Mismatch with germline at one junction end may stem from a read error. V gene TRBV24-1 combines with J gene TRBJ2-2, with D unclear. This CDR3 contains 16 residues. Germline lookup yields CDR1 KGHDR and CDR2 SFDVKD. CDR3 region: CATSGRVERNTGELFF. CDR3 nucleotide sequence: TGTGCAACCAGTGGAAGAGTGGAGCGGAACACCGGGGAGCTGTTTTTT.

This clone has more than one count but fewer than ten. The chain couples TRBV2 to TRBJ1-1; unclear D gene. The CDR3 loop spans 10 amino acids. CDR1 and CDR2 from the germline V gene are SNHLY and FYNNEI. V shed 3 bases and J shed 6 bases, with 2 bases lying between them. The DNA of the CDR3 is TGTGCCAGCAGTGAGTCTGAAGCTTTCTTT. It yields the protein CASSESEAFF.